The 30 T cell receptor beta chains reported below all come from one sample, sequenced in a study of blood T cell dynamics during melanoma immunotherapy. Sequencing used immunoSEQ multiplex PCR; TCRdb keeps in-frame clones, though not all of them. The profile covers about 5,900 clones, with 65% to 85% appearing a single time and around a tenth taken by the ten largest. Sample time point: week 3, after first cycle of checkpoint inhibitor. The material was blood, obtained from a patient treated with checkpoint blockade. The receptors come from a human donor with melanoma.

This clone was picked up a small number of times. The V call is TRBV7-6, the J call TRBJ1-5; D remains ambiguous. The CDR3 totals 13 residues. Trimming took 1 base from V and 5 from J, leaving 6 bases between them. CDR1 and CDR2 (germline): SGHVS, FNYEAQ. This CDR3 is CASSLEADQPQHF. DNA of the CDR3: TGTGCCAGCAGCTTAGAGGCGGATCAGCCCCAGCATTTT.

The chain joins TRBV5-4 to TRBJ2-7; D might be TRBD1 or TRBD2, each matching 6 bases. This CDR3 has 14 residues. The V end lost 8 bases, the J end lost 4 bases, and 19 bases lay between the germline ends. Germline CDR1 is SGHNT and CDR2 is YYREEE (reference sequence). CDR3 residues: CASTFGGGPYEQYF. In nucleotides, the CDR3 is TGTGCCAGTACTTTCGGAGGGGGGCCTTACGAGCAGTACTTC. The full variable domain, its missing parts supplied by reference TRBV5-4 and TRBJ2-7, is ETGVTQSPTHLIKTRGQQVTLRCSSQSGHNTVSWYQQALGQGPQFIFQYYREEENGRGNFPPRFSGLQFPNYSSELNVNALELDDSALYLCASTFGGGPYEQYFGPGTRLTVT.

The rearrangement links TRBV7-2 to TRBJ1-3, with D maybe TRBD1 (6 bases). V gave up 7 bases and J gave up 8 bases, with 18 bases separating them. This CDR3 region has 14 residues. The germline V gene encodes CDR1 SGHTA and CDR2 FQGNSA. The CDR3 nucleotides are TGTGCCAGCACCTCGGGGGGGCGGCGGTACACCATATATTTT. Translation gives CASTSGGRRYTIYF.

The rearrangement joins TRBV5-1 to TRBJ1-1; perhaps TRBD1 as D (5 bases). Germline V CDR1 and CDR2: SGHRS, YFSETQ. Trimming pared 3 bases from V and 2 bases from J, leaving 14 bases between. The CDR3 consists of 15 residues. The CDR3 DNA is TGCGCCAGCAGCTGGGGGACCGCGCGCAACACTGAAGCTTTCTTT. This gives the protein CASSWGTARNTEAFF.

The chain employs TRBV6-5 and TRBJ2-7; 7 nucleotides line up with TRBD1. CDR1 MNHEY and CDR2 SVGAGI come from the germline V gene. This CDR3 contains 12 residues. Losses at the gene ends were 10 bases for V and 5 bases for J; bases not matched to a gene: 8. CDR3 nucleotide sequence: TGTGCCACACGAACCGACAGGGACGAGCAGTACTTC. Amino acid sequence: CATRTDRDEQYF.

This clone has more than one count but fewer than ten. At the DNA level, this CDR3 is encoded by other sequences in the same sample as well. This chain links TRBV10-3 with TRBJ2-7, with D unresolved. Trimming pared 2 bases from V and 2 bases from J, leaving 4 bases between. The CDR3 totals 12 residues. CDR1 is ENHRY, CDR2 SYGVKD, per germline. CDR3 protein: CAISEATYEQYF. The CDR3 region has the DNA TGTGCCATCAGTGAGGCAACCTACGAGCAGTACTTC.

V usage is TRBV21-1 and J usage is TRBJ2-7; TRBD2, the D gene given by the table, was not confirmed from the DNA. TRBV21-1 is recorded as a pseudogene. CDR3 length equals 18 residues. In DNA, the CDR3 is TGTGCCAGCAGCACAAACTGCGTACTAGCGGGGGTTTACTACGAGCAGTACTTC. Its protein is CASSTNCVLAGVYYEQYF.

This chain links TRBV29-1 with TRBJ1-1; TRBD1 matches at 7 bases. V lost 3 bases to trimming and J lost 2 bases; unmatched junction nucleotides: 9. The germline V gene encodes CDR1 SQVTM and CDR2 ANQGSEA. This CDR3 comprises 15 residues. The CDR3 loop reads CSVEIRGLGNTEAFF. The CDR3, as DNA: TGCAGCGTTGAGATAAGGGGGCTAGGAAACACTGAAGCTTTCTTT.

The J gene is TRBJ2-1, the V gene TRBV7-2, with 7 bases matching TRBD2. This CDR3 is built from 13 residues. V was clipped by 5 bases and J by 10 bases; unmatched bases: 8. CDR1 SGHTA and CDR2 FQGNSA come from the germline V gene. The CDR3 DNA reads as TGTGCCAGCAGCCGGGGGAGGGGTACCGAGCAGTTCTTC. Translation gives CASSRGRGTEQFF.

The chain couples TRBV27 to TRBJ2-7; D may be TRBD1 (6 bases). CDR1 is MNHEY, CDR2 SMNVEV, per germline (reference sequence). This CDR3 is 15 amino acids long. V lost 6 bases to trimming and J lost 4 bases, with 19 bases between them. The CDR3 sequence is CASRRPGAGAYEQYF. The CDR3 DNA follows: TGTGCCAGCAGACGACCAGGGGCCGGCGCTTACGAGCAGTACTTC.

The genes are TRBV6-5 and TRBJ1-2, with 11 positions matching TRBD1. Germline V CDR1 and CDR2: MNHEY, SVGAGI. V gave up 2 bases and J gave up 2 bases; unmatched junction bases: 4. The CDR3 is 16 amino acids. CDR3 DNA: TGTGCCAGCAGTTACGTTAGGACAGGGGGCAACTATGGCTACACCTTC. Translated: CASSYVRTGGNYGYTF.

V and J are TRBV7-2 and TRBJ1-5; D unclear. The germline gives CDR1 SGHTA, CDR2 FQGNSA. V was pared by 5 bases and J by 3 bases, with 11 bases between. This CDR3 is built from 14 residues. Here the CDR3 DNA reads TGTGCCAGCAGCGACACCTCGGACAATCAGCCCCAGCATTTT. It is translated as CASSDTSDNQPQHF.

This clone has a handful of counts. The chain joins TRBV5-5 to TRBJ1-1, with D possibly TRBD1 on 6 matching bases. Trimming took 3 bases from V and 4 from J, leaving 13 bases between them. Germline lookup yields CDR1 SGHKS and CDR2 YYEKEE (reference sequence). The CDR3 is made up of 14 amino acids. The CDR3 is CASSYVQGTTEAFF. The CDR3 DNA reads TGTGCCAGCAGCTATGTACAGGGTACCACTGAAGCTTTCTTT.

This chain uses TRBV5-4 with TRBJ2-7; D is possibly TRBD1 or TRBD2 (5 bases each). Germline V gene data show CDR1 as SGHNT and CDR2 as YYREEE (reference sequence). The CDR3 totals 16 residues. Between the trimmed V and J ends, which lost 4 bases and 3 bases, there was a span of 20 bases. The CDR3 sequence: CASSELAQKTGYEQYF. The CDR3 bases are TGTGCCAGCAGCGAATTAGCGCAAAAAACAGGCTACGAGCAGTACTTC.

The chain recombines TRBV19 with TRBJ2-1; D may be TRBD2 (5 bases). Germline V gene data show CDR1 as LNHDA and CDR2 as SQIVND (reference sequence). Trimming stripped 7 bases from V and 3 bases from J, with 22 bases between. The CDR3 sequence is 17 residues long. The CDR3 DNA is TGTGCCAGTACCCAGGAGAGGGCCGGCCCGGGCTACAATGAGCAGTTCTTC. Translating gives CASTQERAGPGYNEQFF.

This clone came up once. The genes are TRBV4-1 and TRBJ1-1; 10 bases map to TRBD1. This CDR3 has 17 amino acids. V trimming: 4 bases; J trimming: 3 bases; junction bases outside the gene matches: 11. The germline V gene has CDR1 MGHRA and CDR2 YSYEKL. Here the CDR3 reads CASSLPRTGGLDTEAFF. CDR3 DNA: TGCGCCAGCAGCCTCCCCCGGACAGGGGGGTTGGACACTGAAGCTTTCTTT.

The chain couples TRBV14 to TRBJ2-7; no firm D call. From germline, CDR1 is SGHDN and CDR2 FVKESK. This CDR3 spans 15 amino acids. Trimming cost V 0 bases and J 1 base, with 10 bases left between them. The CDR3 coding sequence is TGTGCCAGCAGCCAAGAATTTTCCTCATCCTACGAGCAGTACTTC. It encodes CASSQEFSSSYEQYF.

This rearrangement joins TRBV2 to TRBJ1-6; 10 bases fit TRBD1. V gave up 9 bases and J gave up 9 bases; unmatched junction bases: 5. CDR3 length: 13 amino acids. CDR1 and CDR2 (germline): SNHLY, FYNNEI. CDR3 DNA: TGTGCCAGTACCGGGACAGGGGTTTCACCCCTCCACTTT. This gives the protein CASTGTGVSPLHF.

The chain links TRBV28 to TRBJ2-7, with 11 bases fitting TRBD2. The CDR3 has 15 residues. Germline-derived CDR1 and CDR2 are MDHEN and SYDVKM. V dropped 6 bases and J dropped 7; count of bases not matched to a gene: 11. The CDR3 coding sequence is TGTGCCAGCAGCAGACTAGCGGGACCATCGGGAGAGCAGTACTTC. Translating gives CASSRLAGPSGEQYF.

The V gene is TRBV11-2, the J gene TRBJ2-1; 9 positions agree with TRBD2. Germline V gene data show CDR1 as SGHAT and CDR2 as FQNNGV. The CDR3 is made up of 17 amino acids. Trimming took 2 bases from V and 10 from J; bases not matched to a gene: 15. The CDR3 loop reads CASSLPWGSGGFGEQFF. CDR3 nucleotides: TGTGCCAGCAGCTTACCCTGGGGTAGCGGGGGATTTGGAGAGCAGTTCTTC.

This clone was seen a few times. The genes are TRBV19 and TRBJ2-7; 10 bases are shared with TRBD2. CDR1 LNHDA and CDR2 SQIVND come from the germline V gene (reference sequence). Trimming cost V 6 bases and J 5 bases; bases outside gene matches: 4. The CDR3 is 13 amino acids. CDR3 residues: CASRAGGPNEQYF. CDR3 coding DNA: TGTGCCAGTAGAGCGGGAGGGCCCAACGAGCAGTACTTC. The full variable domain, with the rest looked up from reference TRBV19 and TRBJ2-7, is DGGITQSPKYLFRKEGQNVTLSCEQNLNHDAMYWYRQDPGQGLRLIYYSQIVNDFQKGDIAEGYSVSREKKESFPLTVTSAQKNPTAFYLCASRAGGPNEQYFGPGTRLTVT.

The chain joins TRBV9 to TRBJ1-2; D uncertain. V shed 4 bases and J shed 4 bases, with 14 bases lying between them. Germline V lookup: CDR1 SGDLS, CDR2 YYNGEE. The CDR3 covers 14 residues. The CDR3 DNA reads as TGTGCCAGCAGCCAGATGTCGGCGGGCTATGGCTACACCTTC. Translated: CASSQMSAGYGYTF.

This CDR3 reads CATRDRGTYEQYF. In DNA form, the CDR3 reads TGTGCCACGAGAGACAGGGGGACCTACGAGCAGTACTTC. The chain is built from TRBV19 and TRBJ2-7, with 9 bases identical to TRBD1. V gave up 10 bases and J gave up 2 bases; unmatched junction bases: 6. The CDR3 covers 13 residues. Germline CDR1 is LNHDA and CDR2 is SQIVND (reference sequence). Together with reference TRBV19 and TRBJ2-7, the CDR3 gives the full variable domain: DGGITQSPKYLFRKEGQNVTLSCEQNLNHDAMYWYRQDPGQGLRLIYYSQIVNDFQKGDIAEGYSVSREKKESFPLTVTSAQKNPTAFYLCATRDRGTYEQYFGPGTRLTVT.

The J gene is TRBJ1-5, the V gene TRBV5-1; tentatively, D is TRBD1 (5 bases). In germline, CDR1 is SGHRS, CDR2 YFSETQ. Trimming took 1 base from V and 4 from J, leaving 12 bases between them. The CDR3 is made up of 15 amino acids. The CDR3 DNA reads TGCGCCAGCAGCTTGAATTCGGGGGGAAATCAGCCCCAGCATTTT. This encodes CASSLNSGGNQPQHF.

V gene TRBV19 combines with J gene TRBJ2-7; 9 nucleotides match TRBD1. CDR3 length: 15 amino acids. Germline CDR1 is LNHDA and CDR2 is SQIVND (reference sequence). V shed 6 bases and J 1 base; nucleotides not matched to a gene: 7. Written as DNA, the CDR3 is TGTGCCAGTAGCCGGACGGGACAGGGATCCTACGAGCAGTACTTC. It codes for CASSRTGQGSYEQYF. The variable domain in full, with the rest retrieved from reference TRBV19 and TRBJ2-7, is DGGITQSPKYLFRKEGQNVTLSCEQNLNHDAMYWYRQDPGQGLRLIYYSQIVNDFQKGDIAEGYSVSREKKESFPLTVTSAQKNPTAFYLCASSRTGQGSYEQYFGPGTRLTVT.

The chain couples TRBV14 to TRBJ1-6; D is uncertain. The germline V gene has CDR1 SGHDN and CDR2 FVKESK. The CDR3 loop spans 13 amino acids. Trimming left V 0 bases short and J 10 bases short, with 7 bases between. The CDR3 sequence is CASSQEPDSPLHF. In DNA form, the CDR3 reads TGTGCCAGCAGCCAAGAACCGGACTCACCCCTCCACTTT.

V gene TRBV29-1 combines with J gene TRBJ2-7; 8 positions match TRBD1. The germline V gene encodes CDR1 SQVTM and CDR2 ANQGSEA. The CDR3 runs to 15 residues. V shed 0 bases, J shed 2 bases, and the junction held 6 bases outside the gene matches. CDR3 protein: CSVEEGDRSPYEQYF. CDR3 nucleotide sequence: TGCAGCGTTGAAGAAGGGGACAGGAGTCCCTACGAGCAGTACTTC.

V gene TRBV19 combines with J gene TRBJ1-1; D unclear. This CDR3 is built from 13 residues. Germline-derived CDR1 and CDR2 are LNHDA and SQIVND (reference sequence). The V end was cut by 1 base, the J end by 1 base, with 4 bases between. The CDR3 is CASSIGKNTEAFF. The CDR3 DNA sequence: TGTGCCAGTAGTATAGGGAAGAACACTGAAGCTTTCTTT.

The rearrangement joins TRBV5-1 to TRBJ1-2, with D tentatively TRBD1 (5 bases). The CDR3 has 14 amino acids. Per germline, CDR1 SGHRS and CDR2 YFSETQ. Trimming shortened V by 0 bases and J by 2 bases, and 8 bases separated the two germline ends. CDR3 sequence reads: CASSLAPGNYGYTF. The CDR3, as DNA: TGCGCCAGCAGCTTGGCTCCAGGGAACTATGGCTACACCTTC.

V is TRBV11-2 and J is TRBJ1-1; D gene uncertain. In germline, CDR1 is SGHAT, CDR2 FQNNGV. The CDR3 runs to 13 residues. V was trimmed by 1 base and J by 8 bases, leaving 11 bases between them. CDR3 loop: CASSLAPSSEAFF. CDR3 DNA sequence: TGTGCCAGCAGCTTAGCGCCGTCTTCCGAAGCTTTCTTT. Variable domain in full (rest from reference TRBV11-2 and TRBJ1-1): EAGVAQSPRYKIIEKRQSVAFWCNPISGHATLYWYQQILGQGPKLLIQFQNNGVVDDSQLPKDRFSAERLKGVDSTLKIQPAKLEDSAVYLCASSLAPSSEAFFGQGTRLTVV.